The source of this T cell receptor beta chain is a study of blood T cell repertoires in COVID-19. The overall study: Spain, Italy and the United States supplied samples that represented acute and convalescent COVID-19.

Profiled with immunoSEQ multiplex PCR; TCRdb holds only in-frame clones, not every one. This sample yields some 170,000 clones, of which about four fifths are seen a single time; 8.4% belongs to the top ten. V was cut by 0 bases and J by 8 bases, with 14 bases left in between. Germline-derived CDR1 and CDR2 are GTSNPN and SVGIG (reference sequence). CDR3 length: 15 residues. Sequencing used peripheral blood. This clonotype was obtained from a woman aged 65 to 85 with acute or convalescent COVID-19. The chain uses TRBV30 and TRBJ1-6; D is unclear. The CDR3 loop reads CAWSVLPGGDSPLHF. Written as DNA, the CDR3 is TGTGCCTGGAGTGTACTGCCGGGCGGGGATTCACCCCTCCACTTT.